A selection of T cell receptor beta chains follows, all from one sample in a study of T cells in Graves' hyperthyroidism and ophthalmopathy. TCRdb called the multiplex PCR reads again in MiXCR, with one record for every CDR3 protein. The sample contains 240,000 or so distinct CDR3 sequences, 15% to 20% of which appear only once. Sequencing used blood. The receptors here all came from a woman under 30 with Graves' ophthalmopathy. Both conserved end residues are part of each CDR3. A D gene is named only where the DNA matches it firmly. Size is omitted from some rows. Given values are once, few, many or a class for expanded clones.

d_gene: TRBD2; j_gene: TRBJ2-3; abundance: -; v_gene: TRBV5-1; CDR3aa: CASSLLADPTDTQYF; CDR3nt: TGCGCCAGCAGCTTACTAGCGGACCCCACAGATACGCAGTATTTT
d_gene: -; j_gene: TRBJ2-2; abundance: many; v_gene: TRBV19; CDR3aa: CASMEAGTGELFF; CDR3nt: TGTGCCAGTATGGAAGCTGGGACCGGGGAGCTGTTTTTT
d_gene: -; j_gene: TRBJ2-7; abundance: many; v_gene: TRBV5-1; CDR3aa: CASSLRAGQGEQYF; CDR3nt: TGCGCCAGCAGCCTACGGGCAGGTCAGGGGGAGCAGTACTTC
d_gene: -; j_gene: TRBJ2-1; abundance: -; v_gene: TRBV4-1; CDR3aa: CASSQLPASNEQFF; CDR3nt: TGCGCCAGCAGCCAACTGCCGGCCAGCAATGAGCAGTTCTTC
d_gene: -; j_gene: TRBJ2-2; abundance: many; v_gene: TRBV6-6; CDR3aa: CASSYSKGGNTGELFF; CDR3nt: TGTGCCAGCAGTTACTCAAAAGGAGGTAACACCGGGGAGCTGTTTTTT
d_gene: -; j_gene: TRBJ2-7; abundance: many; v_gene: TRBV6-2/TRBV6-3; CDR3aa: CASSYSDGSYEQYF; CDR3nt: TGTGCCAGCAGTTACTCGGACGGATCCTACGAGCAGTACTTC
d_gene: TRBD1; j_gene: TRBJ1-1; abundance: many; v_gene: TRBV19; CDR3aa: CARTSRGRENTEAFF; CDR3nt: TGTGCCCGGACATCCAGGGGGCGGGAGAACACTGAAGCTTTCTTT
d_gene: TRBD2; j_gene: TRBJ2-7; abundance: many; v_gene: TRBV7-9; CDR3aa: CASSLTSGDSYEQYF; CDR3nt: TGTGCCAGCAGCCTGACTAGCGGGGACTCCTACGAGCAGTACTTC
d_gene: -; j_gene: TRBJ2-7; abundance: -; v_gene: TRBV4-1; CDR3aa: CASSQTESGTYEQYF; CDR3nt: TGCGCCAGCAGCCAGACAGAGTCGGGCACTTACGAGCAGTACTTC
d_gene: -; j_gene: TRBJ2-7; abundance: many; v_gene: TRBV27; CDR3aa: CASSPWDSRGDSYEQYF; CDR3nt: TGTGCCAGCAGTCCGTGGGACTCCAGGGGAGACTCCTACGAGCAGTACTTC
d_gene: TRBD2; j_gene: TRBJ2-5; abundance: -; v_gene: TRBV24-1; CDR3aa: CATSDSWTSGGGETQYF; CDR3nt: TGTGCCACCAGTGATTCTTGGACTAGCGGGGGGGGGGAGACCCAGTACTTC
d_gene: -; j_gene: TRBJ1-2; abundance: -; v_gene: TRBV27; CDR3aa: CASSLSLGLGGYTF; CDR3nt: TGTGCCAGCAGTTTAAGTTTGGGGCTGGGCGGCTACACCTTC
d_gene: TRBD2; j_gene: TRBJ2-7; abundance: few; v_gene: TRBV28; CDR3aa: CAGGTSGGDEQYF; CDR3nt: TGTGCCGGGGGGACTAGCGGGGGGGACGAGCAGTACTTC
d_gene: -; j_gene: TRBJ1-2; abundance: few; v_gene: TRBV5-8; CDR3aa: CASIETANYGYTF; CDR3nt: TGTGCCAGCATTGAGACAGCTAACTATGGCTACACCTTC
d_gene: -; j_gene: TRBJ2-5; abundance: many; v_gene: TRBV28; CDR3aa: CASSNGGEETQYF; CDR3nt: TGTGCCAGCAGTAACGGAGGGGAAGAGACCCAGTACTTC
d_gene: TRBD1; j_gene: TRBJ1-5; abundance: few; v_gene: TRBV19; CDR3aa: CASSSPGQGDGNQPQHF; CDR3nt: TGTGCCAGTAGTAGCCCGGGACAGGGGGACGGGAATCAGCCCCAGCATTTT
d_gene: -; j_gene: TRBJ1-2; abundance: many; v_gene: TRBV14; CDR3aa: CASSQDRSGAHTF; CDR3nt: TGTGCCAGCAGCCAAGATAGGAGCGGGGCCCACACCTTC
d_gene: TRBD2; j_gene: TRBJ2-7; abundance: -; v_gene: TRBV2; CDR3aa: CASRERTSGGDEQYF; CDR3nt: TGTGCCAGCAGGGAGAGGACTAGCGGGGGGGACGAGCAGTACTTC
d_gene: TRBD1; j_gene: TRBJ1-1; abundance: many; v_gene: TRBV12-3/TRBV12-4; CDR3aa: CASSPPGTGVFRDTEAFF; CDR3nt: TGTGCCAGCAGTCCCCCCGGGACAGGGGTTTTTAGGGACACTGAAGCTTTCTTT
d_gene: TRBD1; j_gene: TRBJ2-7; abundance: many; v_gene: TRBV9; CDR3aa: CASSGGQGLGEQYF; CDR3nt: TGTGCCAGCAGCGGAGGACAGGGATTGGGAGAGCAGTACTTC
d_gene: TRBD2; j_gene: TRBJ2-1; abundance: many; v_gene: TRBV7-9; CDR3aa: CASSLLGSSGGNEQFF; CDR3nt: TGTGCCAGCAGCTTACTCGGGAGTAGCGGGGGGAATGAGCAGTTCTTC
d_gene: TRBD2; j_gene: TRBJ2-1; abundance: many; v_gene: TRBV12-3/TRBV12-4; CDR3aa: CASSLASSGRHEQFF; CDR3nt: TGTGCCAGCAGTTTAGCGTCTAGCGGGAGACATGAGCAGTTCTTC
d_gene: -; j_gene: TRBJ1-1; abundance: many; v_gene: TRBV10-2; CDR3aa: CASRGLGWDTEAFF; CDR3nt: TGCGCCAGCAGGGGGTTAGGGTGGGACACTGAAGCTTTCTTT
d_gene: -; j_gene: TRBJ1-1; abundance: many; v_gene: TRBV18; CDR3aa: CASSPQGSTEAFF; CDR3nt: TGTGCCAGCTCACCACAGGGTTCTACTGAAGCTTTCTTT
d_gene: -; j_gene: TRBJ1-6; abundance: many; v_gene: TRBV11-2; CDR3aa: CASSLGRGDRSSPLHF; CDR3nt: TGTGCCAGCAGCCTCGGACGGGGCGACAGGAGTTCACCCCTCCACTTT